This T cell receptor beta chain is from a study of CXCR3-negative and CXCR3-positive naive CD8 T cells. Subsets of CD8+ T cells were each sorted in triplicate at 300,000 cells apiece. There are 14 residues in the CDR3. The TRB libraries of cDNA were built by UMI-labeled 5' RACE. TCRdb reprocessed the 5' RACE reads and reports one entry per CDR3 protein, with no DNA. This sample's clone table lists some 140,000 distinct CDR3 sequences. Overall study results and limits: Cryopreservation partially lowered CXCR3 expression, so most assays used fresh PBMCs. CXCR3-positive naive cells had TRB CDR3s that were more hydrophobic than CXCR3-negative naive cells had. Memory CD8+ T cell repertoires were far less diverse than both naive subsets.

Note on this clonotype: Its antigen remains unknown.

The sequence was collected from a human donor in good health. Some clones in this sample may be carry-over from other donors' samples. The genes are TRBV12-3 or TRBV12-4 and TRBJ1-5. The specimen sequenced was naive CXCR3+ CD8+ T cells from blood. As for subset: CD45RO-CCR7+CD27+CD95- naive CD8+ T cells expressing CXCR3 (TNR3+). The chain's CDR3 is CASSLGSTGQPQHF.